A selection of T cell receptor beta chains follows, all from one sample in a study of cytomegalovirus exposure and HLA in healthy donors. Produced via immunoSEQ multiplex PCR; TCRdb's table is partial and in-frame only. The data show under 200,000 clones, about 76% seen once. Material for sequencing was PBMCs. The source is a woman aged 40-49 years in good health and CMV-seropositive. The CDR3 runs from the conserved cysteine through the conserved F or W. The order of the fields is clone size, CDR3 length, V gene, J gene, D gene, CDR3 DNA, CDR3 protein. The D gene is left open where the match is weak. Clone size, where shown, is once, few, many, or a class for clones that have expanded.

>-|14|TRBV5-4|TRBJ2-5|TRBD2
TGTGCCAGCAGCTCCGGGGGGTTTAAAGAGACCCAGTACTTC
CASSSGGFKETQYF
>-|16|TRBV2|TRBJ2-3|TRBD2
TGTGCCAGCGGGCCCCTCCTAGCGGGAGGCTCAGATACGCAGTATTTT
CASGPLLAGGSDTQYF
>-|14|TRBV7-9|TRBJ2-5|-
TGTGCCAGCAGCCCGGACTACCGGGCAGAGACCCAGTACTTC
CASSPDYRAETQYF
>-|15|TRBV5-4|TRBJ2-3|TRBD2
TGTGCCAGCAGCCCTAGCGGGAGGGCTTCAGATACGCAGTATTTT
CASSPSGRASDTQYF
>once|18|TRBV18|TRBJ2-4|TRBD2
TGTGCCAGCTCACCACCCGGTAGCGGGAGGTATGACAAAAACATTCAGTACTTC
CASSPPGSGRYDKNIQYF
>few|15|TRBV5-4|TRBJ1-1|-
TGTGCCAGCAGCACCTTTACTCCGGGACTCCTCGAAGCTTTCTTT
CASSTFTPGLLEAFF
>-|14|TRBV6-6|TRBJ1-3|TRBD1
TGTGCCAGCAGTCTGACAGGGGCTGGAAACACCATATATTTT
CASSLTGAGNTIYF
>-|17|TRBV7-2|TRBJ2-5|TRBD2
TGTGCCAGCAGCCCCGGGACTAGCGGGGGCCTCCTAGGGACCCAGTACTTC
CASSPGTSGGLLGTQYF
>once|14|TRBV10-2|TRBJ2-5|-
TGCGCCAGCAGTGAGTCGTTAGCTCAAGAGACCCAGTACTTC
CASSESLAQETQYF
>-|12|TRBV30|TRBJ1-6|-
TGTGCCTGGAGTTCGGGTGACTCACCCCTCCACTTT
CAWSSGDSPLHF
>-|14|TRBV30|TRBJ1-2|TRBD1
TGTGCCCGGTCCGGAAGCCAGGGGGCGAATGGCTACACCTTC
CARSGSQGANGYTF
>-|16|TRBV19|TRBJ2-2|-
TGTGCCAGTAGGGGAGCGCGGGGATCCAACACCGGGGAGCTGTTTTTT
CASRGARGSNTGELFF
>-|15|TRBV5-1|TRBJ2-7|TRBD1
TGCGCCAGCAGCACCACCGGGACAGGGTTCACCGAGCAGTACTTC
CASSTTGTGFTEQYF
>-|14|TRBV5-8|TRBJ2-7|TRBD1
TGTGCCAGCAGCCCCGGACAGGGGGCTGGCGAGCAGTACTTC
CASSPGQGAGEQYF
>-|13|TRBV10-2|TRBJ2-7|TRBD1
TGCGCCAGCAGTGAGAGGACAGGCTACGAGCAGTACTTC
CASSERTGYEQYF
>-|15|TRBV6-6|TRBJ1-4|-
TGTGCCAGCAGTTACTCGTTTAACTCAGGGGAAAAACTGTTTTTT
CASSYSFNSGEKLFF
>-|15|TRBV18|TRBJ2-7|TRBD2
TGTGCCAGCTCGCTGAGTAGCGGGACCTCCTACGAGCAGTACTTC
CASSLSSGTSYEQYF
>-|11|TRBV20-1|TRBJ2-7|-
TGCAGTGCTCAACAGGGCTACGAGCAGTACTTC
CSAQQGYEQYF
>-|19|TRBV30|TRBJ2-2|TRBD1
TGTGCCTGGAGTGTGAGGAACTACAGGGGGAAGTTTAACACCGGGGAGCTGTTTTTT
CAWSVRNYRGKFNTGELFF
>-|18|TRBV4-2|TRBJ2-3|-
TGTGCCAGCAGCCAAGAGAAGTCCAGGGGATCGGTCACAGATACGCAGTATTTT
CASSQEKSRGSVTDTQYF
>-|13|TRBV6-5|TRBJ2-7|-
TGTGCCAGCAGTTGGCAGGGAAGATACGAGCAGTACTTC
CASSWQGRYEQYF
>-|16|TRBV2|TRBJ2-3|TRBD2
TGTGCCTTCGCACGGGGGGGCCCAATCCGCACAGATACGCAGTATTTT
CAFARGGPIRTDTQYF
>-|14|TRBV6-5|TRBJ1-2|TRBD1
TGTGCCAGCAGCCAAGGACAGGGCCGTTGGGGCTACACCTTC
CASSQGQGRWGYTF
>few|13|TRBV10-2|TRBJ1-1|-
TGCGCCAGCAGTCTTTACCAGGGCACTGAAGCTTTCTTT
CASSLYQGTEAFF
>-|13|TRBV2|TRBJ2-1|TRBD2
TGTGCCAGCACGTCTAGCGGGAGCCATGAGCAGTTCTTC
CASTSSGSHEQFF
>few|13|TRBV5-6|TRBJ1-2|-
TGTGCCAGCAGCATTAGAGCCGACTATGGCTACACCTTC
CASSIRADYGYTF
>-|17|TRBV5-4|TRBJ2-1|-
TGTGCCAGCAGCTTAGGGTTGGGGGCCGAGGAGTTCAATGAGCAGTTCTTC
CASSLGLGAEEFNEQFF
>-|16|TRBV19|TRBJ1-4|-
TGTGCCAGTAGTATAGAGGGAACAGGAACTAATGAAAAACTGTTTTTT
CASSIEGTGTNEKLFF
>few|15|TRBV4-3|TRBJ2-1|TRBD1
TGCGCCAGCAGCCAGGATCAGGGGGCAGGCTATGAGCAGTTCTTC
CASSQDQGAGYEQFF
>-|14|TRBV19|TRBJ2-1|-
TGTGCCAGTAACCCGGGGTACTCCTACAATGAGCAGTTCTTC
CASNPGYSYNEQFF
>once|16|TRBV14|TRBJ2-7|-
TGTGCCAGCAGCCAATTCCACAGGGCCCCCACTGTAGAGCAGTACTTC
CASSQFHRAPTVEQYF
>-|12|TRBV5-4|TRBJ2-1|-
TGTGCCAGCAGCCCCGGCGGAGGGGAGCAGTTCTTC
CASSPGGGEQFF